The rows below give T cell receptor beta chains drawn from one sample of a study of cytomegalovirus exposure and HLA in healthy donors. This table comes from immunoSEQ multiplex PCR, and its TCRdb copy is limited to in-frame clones, with some not included. Of 150,000 to 200,000 clones in the sample, around 80% were seen once. Sequencing used PBMCs. These receptors all come from a woman in her 30s in good health and CMV-seronegative. CDR3s include the opening cysteine and the closing phenylalanine or tryptophan. The D gene is left open where the match is weak. The size entry is marked missing in some rows and otherwise reads once, few, many or a size class.

abundance,j_gene,d_gene,v_gene,CDR3nt,CDR3aa
NA,TRBJ1-1,NA,TRBV9,TGTGCCAGCAGCCCAACCGTTCGGGACACTGAAGCTTTCTTT,CASSPTVRDTEAFF
NA,TRBJ2-7,TRBD1,TRBV28,TGTGCCAGCAGTCCATGGACAGGGCCCTACGAGCAGTACTTC,CASSPWTGPYEQYF
NA,TRBJ2-1,TRBD2,TRBV19,TGTGCCAGTAGTAGGGTAGCGGGGGGCTCCTACAATGAGCAGTTCTTC,CASSRVAGGSYNEQFF
few,TRBJ2-3,NA,TRBV5-1,TGCGCCAGCAGCTTGGCCGGAACAGGCAGACCATCAGATACGCAGTATTTT,CASSLAGTGRPSDTQYF
NA,TRBJ2-1,NA,TRBV7-2,TGTGCCAGCAGCTTTAATTGGGGGGACAATGAGCAGTTCTTC,CASSFNWGDNEQFF
NA,TRBJ2-6,NA,TRBV7-7,TGTGCTAGCAGCCCAAGTGAGGCTGGGGCCAACGGCCTGACTTTC,CASSPSEAGANGLTF
NA,TRBJ2-7,NA,TRBV4-3,TGCGCCAGCAGCCAAGCTGACGGGGGCTCCTACGAGCAGTACTTC,CASSQADGGSYEQYF
NA,TRBJ2-2,NA,TRBV7-9,TGTGCCAGCAGGAATGTTGGGGGCCCGGAGCTGTTTTTT,CASRNVGGPELFF
few,TRBJ2-7,TRBD2,TRBV19,TGTGCCAGTAGTAGGACTAGCGGTTACTCCTACGAGCAGTACTTC,CASSRTSGYSYEQYF
NA,TRBJ1-1,NA,TRBV19,TGTGCCAGTAGTATAGCGGGGGACACTGAAGCTTTCTTT,CASSIAGDTEAFF